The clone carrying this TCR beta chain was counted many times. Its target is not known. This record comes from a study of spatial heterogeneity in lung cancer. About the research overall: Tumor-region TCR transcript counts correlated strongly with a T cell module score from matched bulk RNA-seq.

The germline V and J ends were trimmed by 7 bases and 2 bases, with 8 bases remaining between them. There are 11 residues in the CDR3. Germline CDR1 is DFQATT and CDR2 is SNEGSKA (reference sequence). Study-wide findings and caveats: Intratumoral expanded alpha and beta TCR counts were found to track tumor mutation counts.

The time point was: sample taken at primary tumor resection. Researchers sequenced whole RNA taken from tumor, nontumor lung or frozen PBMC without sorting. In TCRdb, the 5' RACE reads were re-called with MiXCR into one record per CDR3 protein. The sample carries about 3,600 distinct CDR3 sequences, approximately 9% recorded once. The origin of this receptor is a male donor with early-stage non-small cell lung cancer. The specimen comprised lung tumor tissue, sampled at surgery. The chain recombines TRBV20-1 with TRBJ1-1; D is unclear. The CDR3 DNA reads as TGCAGTGGGGCGGGAAACACTGAAGCTTTCTTT. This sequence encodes CSGAGNTEAFF.